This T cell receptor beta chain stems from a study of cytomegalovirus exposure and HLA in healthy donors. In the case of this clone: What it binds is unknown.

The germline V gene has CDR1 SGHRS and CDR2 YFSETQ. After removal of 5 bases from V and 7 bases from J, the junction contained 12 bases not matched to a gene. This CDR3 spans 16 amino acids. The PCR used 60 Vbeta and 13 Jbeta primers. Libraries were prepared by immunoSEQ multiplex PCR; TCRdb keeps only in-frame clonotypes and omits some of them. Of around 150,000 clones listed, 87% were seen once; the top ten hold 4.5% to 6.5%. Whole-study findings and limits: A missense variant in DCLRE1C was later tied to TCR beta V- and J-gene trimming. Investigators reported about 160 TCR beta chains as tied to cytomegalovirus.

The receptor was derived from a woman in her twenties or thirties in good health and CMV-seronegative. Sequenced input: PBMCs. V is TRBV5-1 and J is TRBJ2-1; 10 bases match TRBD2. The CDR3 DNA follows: TGCGCCAGCAGTCCGACTAGCGGGTCCAACCGTAATGAGCAGTTCTTC. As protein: CASSPTSGSNRNEQFF.